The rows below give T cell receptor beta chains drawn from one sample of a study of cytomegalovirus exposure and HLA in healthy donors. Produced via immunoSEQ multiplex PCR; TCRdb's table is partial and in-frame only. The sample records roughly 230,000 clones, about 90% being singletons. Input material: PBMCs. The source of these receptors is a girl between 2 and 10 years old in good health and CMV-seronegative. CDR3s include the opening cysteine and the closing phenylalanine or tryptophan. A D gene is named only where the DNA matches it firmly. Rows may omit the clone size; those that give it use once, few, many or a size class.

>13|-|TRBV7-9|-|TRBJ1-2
TGCGCCAGCAGCTTATTGGCAATCTATGGCTACACCTTC
CASSLLAIYGYTF
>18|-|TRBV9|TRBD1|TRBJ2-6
TGTGCCAGCAATAGAACAGGGGCCCCTTTCTCTGGGGCCAACGTCCTGACTTTC
CASNRTGAPFSGANVLTF
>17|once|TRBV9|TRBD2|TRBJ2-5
TGTGCCAGCAGCGTAGATCCTAGCGGGGGGGTACAAGAGACCCAGTACTTC
CASSVDPSGGVQETQYF
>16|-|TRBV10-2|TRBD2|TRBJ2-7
TGCGCCAGCAGTGGAAGCAGCGGGAGGGATTCCTACGAGCAGTACTTC
CASSGSSGRDSYEQYF
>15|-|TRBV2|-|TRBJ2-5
TGTGCCAGCCGCCTCGTTGGGACTCCGCAAGAGACCCAGTACTTC
CASRLVGTPQETQYF
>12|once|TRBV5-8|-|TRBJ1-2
TGTGCCAGCAGCCTCCAAGAGGCTGGCTACACCTTC
CASSLQEAGYTF
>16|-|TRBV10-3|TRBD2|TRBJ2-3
TGTGCCATCAGTGAGTCGACGGGAGGGGACACAGATACGCAGTATTTT
CAISESTGGDTDTQYF
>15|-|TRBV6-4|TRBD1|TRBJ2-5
TGTGCCAGCAGTGACCGTGACAGGGGCCAAGAGACCCAGTACTTC
CASSDRDRGQETQYF
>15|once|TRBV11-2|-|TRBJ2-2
TGTGCCAGCAGCTTAGTCGTGCAGGTTGCCGGGGAGCTGTTTTTT
CASSLVVQVAGELFF
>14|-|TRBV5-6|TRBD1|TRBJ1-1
TGTGCCAGCAGCTACAGACAGGGGATCACTGAAGCTTTCTTT
CASSYRQGITEAFF
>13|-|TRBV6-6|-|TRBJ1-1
TGTGCCAGCGGTGGGACATACCCTCCTGAAGCTTTCTTT
CASGGTYPPEAFF
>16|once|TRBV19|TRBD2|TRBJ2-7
TGTGCCAGTAGCGACCCCGGGACTAGCGGCTCCTACGAGCAGTACTTC
CASSDPGTSGSYEQYF
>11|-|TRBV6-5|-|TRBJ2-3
TGTGCCAGCAGCCTTTCAGATACGCAGTATTTT
CASSLSDTQYF
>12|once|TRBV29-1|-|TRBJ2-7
TGCAGCGTTGACACGGGAGATATCGAGCAGTACTTC
CSVDTGDIEQYF
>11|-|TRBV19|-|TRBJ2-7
TGTGCCAGTAGAACAGACCACGAGCAGTACTTC
CASRTDHEQYF
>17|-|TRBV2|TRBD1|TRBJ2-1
TGTGCCAGCAGTGTGACGACTCAGGGGGACCCCTACAATGAGCAGTTCTTC
CASSVTTQGDPYNEQFF
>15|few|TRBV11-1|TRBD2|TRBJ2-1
TGTGCCAGCAGTCCTACTAGCGGGAGTTTCAATGAGCAGTTCTTC
CASSPTSGSFNEQFF
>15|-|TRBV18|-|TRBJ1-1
TGTGCCAGCTCACCACCAGGACAGTTTAACACTGAAGCTTTCTTT
CASSPPGQFNTEAFF
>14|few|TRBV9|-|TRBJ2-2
TGTGCCAGCAGCCACAGGGTTAACACCGGGGAGCTGTTTTTT
CASSHRVNTGELFF
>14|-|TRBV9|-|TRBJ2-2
TGTGCCAGCAGCGCCCAGGGCTACACCGGGGAGCTGTTTTTT
CASSAQGYTGELFF
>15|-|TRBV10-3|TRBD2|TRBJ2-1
TGTGCCATCAGTGAGAAGCGGGGGGCCTACAATGAGCAGTTCTTC
CAISEKRGAYNEQFF
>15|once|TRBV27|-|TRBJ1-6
TGTGCCAGCAGTTTAGTCTCCCAGTATAATTCACCCCTCCACTTT
CASSLVSQYNSPLHF
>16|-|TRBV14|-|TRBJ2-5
TGTGCCAGCAGCCAAGACCCAGCCCCCAGGGAAGAGACCCAGTACTTC
CASSQDPAPREETQYF
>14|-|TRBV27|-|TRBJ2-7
TGTGCCAGCAGTTGGACAGAGACCCACTACGAGCAGTACTTC
CASSWTETHYEQYF
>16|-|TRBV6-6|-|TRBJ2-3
TGTGCCAGCAGTTACTTTGGACTGGTTGTAGCAGATACGCAGTATTTT
CASSYFGLVVADTQYF
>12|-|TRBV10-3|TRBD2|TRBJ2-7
TGTGCCACTGGGACTAGCTCCTACGAGCAGTACTTC
CATGTSSYEQYF
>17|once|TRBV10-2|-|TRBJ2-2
TGCGCCAGCAGTGAAGATCCTAGCCGCACTTCAACCGGGGAGCTGTTTTTT
CASSEDPSRTSTGELFF
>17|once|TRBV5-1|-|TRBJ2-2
TGCGCCAGCAGCTTGGCCGCGGCGGGACCGAACACCGGGGAGCTGTTTTTT
CASSLAAAGPNTGELFF
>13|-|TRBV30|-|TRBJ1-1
TGTGCCTGGAGTTTAGGAGGTATCGGAGAAGCTTTCTTT
CAWSLGGIGEAFF
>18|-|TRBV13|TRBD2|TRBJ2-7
TGTGCCAGCAGCGAGAGAGGGGGAGGACTAGCGGGGACCTACGAGCAGTACTTC
CASSERGGGLAGTYEQYF
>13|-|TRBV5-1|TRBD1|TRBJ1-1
TGCGCCAGCAGCTACCAGCCGGGGACAGATGCTTTCTTT
CASSYQPGTDAFF
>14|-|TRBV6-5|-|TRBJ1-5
TGTGCCAGCAGTACAGGGATTTACAATCAGCCCCAGCATTTT
CASSTGIYNQPQHF
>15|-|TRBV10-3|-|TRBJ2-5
TGTGCCATCAGTGAGCCAGGCATGGGCCAAGAGACCCAGTACTTC
CAISEPGMGQETQYF
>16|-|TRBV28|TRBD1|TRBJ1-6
TGTGCCAGCATCCAACAGGGGCGCGCCAATAATTCACCCCTCCACTTT
CASIQQGRANNSPLHF
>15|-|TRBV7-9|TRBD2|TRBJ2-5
TGTGCCAGCAGCCCCGGACTAGCGGGAGCAGAGACCCAGTACTTC
CASSPGLAGAETQYF
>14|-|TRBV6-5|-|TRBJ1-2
TGTGCCAGCAGTTACGGTAGACAGTTCTATGGCTACACCTTC
CASSYGRQFYGYTF
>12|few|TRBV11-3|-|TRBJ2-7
TGTGCCAGCAGCCGAGGGTTCGGAGAGCAGTACTTC
CASSRGFGEQYF
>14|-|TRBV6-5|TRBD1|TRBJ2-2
TGTGCCAGCAGTTCCGGGACAGGGACCGGGGAGCTGCTTTTT
CASSSGTGTGELLF
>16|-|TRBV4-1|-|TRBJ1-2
TGCGCCAGCAGCCAAGGCAAGGTCCTAGCTAACTATGGCTACACCTTC
CASSQGKVLANYGYTF
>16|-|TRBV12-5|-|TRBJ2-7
TGTGCTAGTGGTCTGGTACTAAGCCCAAGCTCCTACGAGCAGTACTTC
CASGLVLSPSSYEQYF
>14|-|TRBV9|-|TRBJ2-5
TGTGCCAGCAGCGTAAGAGGGGGCCAAGAGACCCAGTACTTC
CASSVRGGQETQYF
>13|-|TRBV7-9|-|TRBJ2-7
TGTGCCAGCAGCAAACACGGAGTCTACGAGCAGTACTTC
CASSKHGVYEQYF
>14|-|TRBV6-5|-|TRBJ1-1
TGTGCCAGCAGCCTAGGACAGTTGAACACTGAAGCTTTCTTT
CASSLGQLNTEAFF
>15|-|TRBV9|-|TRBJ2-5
TGTGCCAGCAGCGTAGGTCAGGGTAGCCAAGAGACCCAGTACTTC
CASSVGQGSQETQYF
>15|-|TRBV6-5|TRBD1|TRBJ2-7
TGTGCCAGCAGTTACGCCCGGGACAGGGGCACGATGCAGTACTTC
CASSYARDRGTMQYF
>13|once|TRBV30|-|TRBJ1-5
TGTGCCTGGAGCGCGGGCCCGAGGCAGCCCCAGCATTTT
CAWSAGPRQPQHF
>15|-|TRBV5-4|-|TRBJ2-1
TGTGCCAGCAGCTCAGGGCCTTCCACCTACAATGAGCAGTTCTTC
CASSSGPSTYNEQFF
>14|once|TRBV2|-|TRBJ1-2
TGTGCCAGCAGTGAAAAGGGACAACTTTATGGCTACACCTTC
CASSEKGQLYGYTF
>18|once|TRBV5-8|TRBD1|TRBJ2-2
TGTGCCAGCAGTAGCATTAGGGACAGGGTCGCGAACACCGGGGAGCTGTTTTTT
CASSSIRDRVANTGELFF
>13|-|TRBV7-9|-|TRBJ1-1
TGTTCCAGCAGCTGGCAGGAAAACACTGAAGCTTTCTTT
CSSSWQENTEAFF
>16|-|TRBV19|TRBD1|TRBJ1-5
TGTGCCAGTAGTATAAGACAGGGTGGGAACAATCAGCCCCAGCATTTT
CASSIRQGGNNQPQHF
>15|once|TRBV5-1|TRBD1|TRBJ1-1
TGCGCCAGCAGCCCTACGGGACAGGGATCGACTGAAGCTTTCTTT
CASSPTGQGSTEAFF
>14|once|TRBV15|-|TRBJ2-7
TGTGCCACCTCGCAGCGGGCAGGAAATTACGAGCAGTACTTC
CATSQRAGNYEQYF